A single sample gave rise to the 21 T cell receptor beta chains below, sequenced in a study of CD8 T cells in Susac syndrome. Roughly 0.45 to 1 ug RNA was reverse transcribed with random hexamers. MiXCR, applied by TCRdb to the immunoSEQ multiplex PCR reads, yields one record per CDR3 protein. The table shows tens of thousands of distinct CDR3 sequences, with around 94% occurring only once. The specimen sequenced was CD8+ T cells from PBMCs. The receptors derive from a human donor in good health.

This chain links TRBV23-1 with TRBJ2-6; 8 bases agree with TRBD1. TRBV23-1 is marked as an open reading frame, function uncertain. The trim removed 2 bases at V and 4 bases at J, leaving 4 bases unmatched. The CDR3 is 16 residues long. The CDR3 region has the DNA TGCGCCAGCAGTCAACAGGGGGCTGGGGGGGCCAACGTCCTGACTTTC. It specifies CASSQQGAGGANVLTF.

This chain joins TRBV2 and TRBJ2-1; D gene unclear. Germline V CDR1 and CDR2: SNHLY, FYNNEI. This CDR3 is 14 amino acids long. V was shortened by 9 bases and J by 2 bases, with 14 bases between the two germline ends. The CDR3 nucleotides read TGTGCCAGGGCGGACGACCACCCCTACAATGAGCAGTTCTTC. As protein: CARADDHPYNEQFF.

The chain couples TRBV11-2 to TRBJ2-1; TRBD2 matches 12 bases. CDR3 size: 16 residues. Trimming removed 2 bases from V and 7 bases from J; junction bases left unmatched: 6. Germline assignment: CDR1 SGHAT and CDR2 FQNNGV. The CDR3 sequence: CASSLTSGGITNEQFF. In nucleotides, the CDR3 is TGTGCCAGCAGCTTAACTAGCGGGGGGATAACAAATGAGCAGTTCTTC.

This sequence joins TRBV20-1 and TRBJ1-1; possible D gene TRBD1, 6 bases. Trimming shortened V by 2 bases and J by 0 bases, and 16 bases separated the two germline ends. The CDR3 is 16 amino acids. Germline values: CDR1 DFQATT, CDR2 SNEGSKA (reference sequence). This chain's CDR3 is CSARNDRLGMNTEAFF. CDR3 nucleotides: TGCAGTGCTAGAAACGACAGGTTGGGGATGAACACTGAAGCTTTCTTT.

The J gene is TRBJ1-2, the V gene TRBV6-2 or TRBV6-3; D not resolved. CDR3 length equals 15 residues. The germline V gene encodes CDR1 MNHEY and CDR2 SVGEGT. The germline V and J ends were trimmed by 6 bases and 6 bases, with 20 bases remaining between them. Here the CDR3 reads CASSPIDRERNGYTF. DNA for the CDR3: TGTGCCAGCAGCCCTATTGACCGGGAGCGGAATGGCTACACCTTC.

The chain combines TRBV5-6 with TRBJ2-2, with D possibly TRBD1 on 6 matching bases. CDR3 size: 13 residues. Trimming stripped 3 bases from V and 5 bases from J, with 8 bases between. Germline V gene sequence: CDR1 SGHDT, CDR2 YYEEEE. CDR3 coding DNA: TGTGCCAGCAGCTCCGGACAGACCGGGGAGCTGTTTTTT. Translated: CASSSGQTGELFF.

V gene TRBV20-1 combines with J gene TRBJ2-1; perhaps TRBD1 as D (5 bases). Germline V gene sequence: CDR1 DFQATT, CDR2 SNEGSKA (reference sequence). The CDR3 totals 14 residues. Trimming pared 2 bases from V and 4 bases from J, leaving 12 bases between. CDR3 loop: CSARTGPPYNEQFF. The DNA for the CDR3 is TGCAGTGCTAGAACAGGACCCCCTTACAATGAGCAGTTCTTC.

The chain recombines TRBV5-5 with TRBJ1-1; tentative D call: TRBD1 (6 bases). V was shortened by 0 bases and J by 0 bases, with 6 bases between the two germline ends. Germline V lookup: CDR1 SGHKS, CDR2 YYEKEE (reference sequence). The CDR3 is 14 residues long. CDR3 protein: CASSLDRVNTEAFF. The CDR3 DNA follows: TGTGCCAGCAGCTTGGACAGGGTGAACACTGAAGCTTTCTTT.

This clonotype was seen once. The V gene is TRBV6-2 or TRBV6-3, the J gene TRBJ1-1; unclear D gene. The CDR3 loop spans 16 amino acids. V lost 4 bases to trimming and J lost 1 base, with 16 bases between them. Germline CDR1 reads MNHEY; CDR2 reads SVGEGT. The CDR3 sequence is CASSLSRAMGNTEAFF. The DNA for the CDR3 is TGTGCCAGCAGTTTGTCTCGGGCGATGGGGAACACTGAAGCTTTCTTT.

The rearrangement uses TRBV7-9 and TRBJ1-1; D is unclear. The CDR3 runs 15 residues. Trimming took off 3 bases at V and 1 base at J, with 12 bases between the two ends. Germline CDR1 is SEHNR and CDR2 is FQNEAQ (reference sequence). The CDR3 is CASSLGVGENTEAFF. The CDR3 DNA sequence: TGTGCCAGCAGCTTGGGCGTCGGGGAGAACACTGAAGCTTTCTTT. Looking up the rest from reference TRBV7-9 and TRBJ1-1 gives the full variable domain: DTGVSQNPRHKITKRGQNVTFRCDPISEHNRLYWYRQTLGQGPEFLTYFQNEAQLEKSRLLSDRFSAERPKGSFSTLEIQRTEQGDSAMYLCASSLGVGENTEAFFGQGTRLTVV.

The chain has TRBV5-8 and TRBJ2-2; a possible D gene is TRBD1 (6 bases). Trimming pared 4 bases from V and 3 bases from J, leaving 13 bases between. The CDR3 runs to 15 residues. CDR1 is SGHTS, CDR2 YDEGEE, per germline. The CDR3 bases are TGTGCCAGCAGCCTGGACAGTCCTGACACCGGGGAGCTGTTTTTT. As protein: CASSLDSPDTGELFF.

This clonotype was seen once. The chain is built from TRBV4-3 and TRBJ1-2, with D unclear. CDR3 length: 15 residues. The V end was cut by 1 base, the J end by 4 bases, with 13 bases between. The germline V gene has CDR1 LGHNA and CDR2 YSLEER. CDR3 in DNA: TGCGCCAGCAGCCAAGGAAGTAGGGAGGCCTATGGCTACACCTTC. Protein sequence: CASSQGSREAYGYTF.

The chain has TRBV4-3 and TRBJ1-2; the D gene is possibly TRBD1 (6 bases). The V end lost 0 bases, the J end lost 5 bases, and 13 bases lay between the germline ends. The CDR3 spans 15 residues. The germline gives CDR1 LGHNA, CDR2 YSLEER. This CDR3 reads CASSQDYGTPYGYTF. The CDR3 nucleotides are TGCGCCAGCAGCCAAGATTACGGGACACCTTATGGCTACACCTTC.

The DNA of the CDR3 is TGTGCCAGCAGTGTCGCAGGGCGTGTGGAGCAGTACTTC. Translated: CASSVAGRVEQYF. V gene TRBV27 combines with J gene TRBJ2-7, with TRBD1 as a possible D gene (5 bases). Trimming took 5 bases from V and 7 from J, leaving 15 bases between them. Germline assignment: CDR1 MNHEY and CDR2 SMNVEV (reference sequence). This CDR3 region has 13 residues.

V gene TRBV7-2 combines with J gene TRBJ1-1; perhaps TRBD1 as D (5 bases). The CDR3 has 14 residues. Germline CDR1 and CDR2: SGHTA and FQGNSA. The V gene lost 5 bases and the J gene lost 3 bases, with 13 bases spanning the gap. The DNA of the CDR3 is TGTGCCAGCAGCCGGGCGAGGGGAGACACTGAAGCTTTCTTT. Translating it yields CASSRARGDTEAFF.

The rearrangement joins TRBV5-6 to TRBJ2-7, with D possibly TRBD2 on 6 matching bases. CDR1 SGHDT and CDR2 YYEEEE come from the germline V gene. This CDR3 is built from 12 residues. Trimming shortened V by 4 bases and J by 4 bases, and 9 bases separated the two germline ends. CDR3 region: CASSPGTYEQYF. In DNA form, the CDR3 reads TGTGCCAGCAGCCCTGGGACTTACGAGCAGTACTTC.

As DNA, the CDR3 is TGTGCCAGTAGTCCGGGGACCCCCTACGAGCAGTACTTC. This translates into CASSPGTPYEQYF. The gene calls are TRBV19 and TRBJ2-7; D is perhaps TRBD1 or TRBD2 (5 bases each). Trimming pared 5 bases from V and 2 bases from J, leaving 10 bases between. CDR3 length: 13 residues. Per germline, CDR1 LNHDA and CDR2 SQIVND (reference sequence).

The chain is built from TRBV4-1 and TRBJ1-2, with D possibly TRBD1 on 6 matching bases. Per the germline V gene, CDR1 is MGHRA and CDR2 is YSYEKL. The V and J ends lost 0 bases and 8 bases respectively, with 13 bases between them. This CDR3 contains 14 residues. CDR3 coding DNA: TGCGCCAGCAGCCAAGATCCAGGGGTGCAAGGCTACACCTTC. This gives the protein CASSQDPGVQGYTF.

This chain joins TRBV7-6 and TRBJ2-1; D is unresolved. The CDR3 is 13 residues long. Trimming cost V 1 base and J 7 bases, with 8 bases left between them. The V gene's germline CDR1 is SGHVS and CDR2 FNYEAQ. The CDR3 bases are TGTGCCAGCAGCTTAGTCTCAAGGAATGAGCAGTTCTTC. Amino acids: CASSLVSRNEQFF.

This rearrangement joins TRBV10-3 to TRBJ2-3; 8 nucleotides match TRBD2. Trimming removed 8 bases from V and 2 bases from J; junction bases left unmatched: 9. The CDR3 contains 15 residues. The germline CDR1 and CDR2 sequences are ENHRY and SYGVKD. This CDR3 is CAIQSGGDYTDTQYF. The CDR3 coding sequence is TGTGCCATCCAATCGGGAGGGGACTACACAGATACGCAGTATTTT.

The V and J genes are TRBV13 and TRBJ2-1; D possibly corresponds to TRBD1 (5 bases). Trimming removed 0 bases at V and 0 bases at J, with 6 bases between. This CDR3 is 15 amino acids long. Germline assignment: CDR1 PRHDT and CDR2 FYEKMQ (reference sequence). The CDR3 loop is CASSLGGPSYNEQFF. Here the CDR3 DNA reads TGTGCCAGCAGCTTAGGGGGGCCCTCCTACAATGAGCAGTTCTTC.